Here is one T cell receptor beta chain with its context. This clonotype has only a few counts. What antigen it recognizes has not been identified. Per-base qualities were not stored, and no clone one base away is much larger. The sample comes from a study of T cell repertoires in cytomegalovirus infection (dated by TCRdb to the late 2010s). With respect to the entire study: Donor HLA type was relevant to the analysis, because carriage of CMV infection together with the matching HLA type was indicated by public TCR beta signatures. The research as a whole found: The ex vivo response was dominated by HLA-C-restricted CMV-specific TCR beta clonotypes, and the single most frequent clonotype in two of eight donors was supplied by these HLA-C-restricted clonotypes. Cumulative frequency of public TCR beta family members discriminated carriers of CMV infection plus the relevant HLA type in this cohort and an independent 352-donor cohort.

TCRdb records Illumina HiSeq 1500 as the sequencer. TCRdb trimmed the raw reads at Q25, called clones with MiXCR and kept productive beta chains. Each entry merges the rows of one CDR3 protein and shows their most common DNA and genes. Here the sample has about 330,000 distinct CDR3 sequences; around 9.5% occur a single time. About 3.9% of the sample is held by the ten biggest clonotypes. The sequenced material came from PBMCs. This clonotype was obtained from a human donor in good health (CMV status not recorded). Some clones in this sample may be carry-over from other donors' samples.

CDR3 sequence: CASSPPVRRVQETQYF. DNA sequence: TGTGCCAGCTCACCACCGGTACGCAGGGTCCAAGAGACCCAGTACTTC. The V and J genes are TRBV18 and TRBJ2-5, and perhaps TRBD1 as D gene, on 5 matching bases. V is reduced by 0 bases and J by 1 base, leaving a spacing of 12 bases between them. CDR1 and CDR2, per the germline V gene, are KGHSH and LQKENI. Spanning cysteine to phenylalanine, the CDR3 consists of 16 amino acids. Just the 48-base CDR3 DNA is kept, in frame starting at base 1.